This TCR beta chain was sequenced for a study of PD-L1 blockade in urothelial cancer. Background on the study: In terms of prior chemotherapy, patients had received 0 to 3 regimens. A median approximately 150,000 T cells were found in blood samples.

Here immunoSEQ multiplex PCR was the method, and the copy in TCRdb shows in-frame clones only, minus some. The data hold tens of thousands of clones, with roughly 92% observed a single time. As to time point: pretreatment peripheral blood. Trimming took 1 base from V and 0 from J, leaving 10 bases between them. The CDR3 has 16 amino acids. Germline assignment: CDR1 MGHRA and CDR2 YSYEKL. The specimen was PBMCs, collected around atezolizumab (anti-PD-L1) treatment. This rearrangement joins TRBV4-1 to TRBJ2-1; no clear D gene. The clonotype comes from a woman in her sixties with urothelial cancer. CDR3 loop: CASSQGRGSSYNEQFF. The CDR3 nucleotides read TGCGCCAGCAGCCAAGGGCGCGGTAGCTCCTACAATGAGCAGTTCTTC.